This T cell receptor beta chain was found in a study of T cells in Graves' hyperthyroidism and ophthalmopathy. Study information: Prior to any treatment, at the point of initial diagnosis, peripheral blood was collected. Whole-study results and caveats: Before onset, ophthalmopathy was predicted by the model a median around 6 months earlier.

Germline-derived CDR1 and CDR2 are MNHNS and SASEGT. Trimming removed 10 bases from V and 3 bases from J, with 13 bases in between. This CDR3 spans 12 amino acids. RNA transcripts gave rise to amplified TCR beta CDR3 regions. The TCR CDR3 first-round RT-PCR relied on the HTBI primer set. Each CDR3 protein is one row after TCRdb ran MiXCR on the multiplex PCR reads. This sample has roughly 300,000 distinct CDR3 sequences, with over 11% found just once. In its sample, this clonotype was seen many times. Its antigen is currently unknown. With a duration under 2 months, the hyperthyroidism was newly diagnosed in patients aged 18 to 65. For the diagnoses, clinical symptoms, serum thyroxine and TRAb, thyroid ultrasound and orbital computed tomography were used.

Specimen: blood. The TCR comes from a woman aged 25 to 39 with Graves' hyperthyroidism. The chain combines TRBV6-1 with TRBJ2-7, with D possibly being TRBD1 (6 bases). CDR3: CATARGHYEQYF. In DNA form, the CDR3 reads TGTGCCACAGCCAGGGGCCACTACGAGCAGTACTTC.